The source of this T cell receptor beta chain is a study of T-cell reconstitution after alpha-beta-depleted transplantation in children. The CDR3 loop spans 16 amino acids. Germline V gene data show CDR1 as DFQATT and CDR2 as SNEGSKA (reference sequence). The ends lost 3 bases at V and 5 bases at J; junction bases unmatched: 10. Unique molecular identifiers were built into the TCRbeta library. TCRdb reprocessed the PCR reads with MiXCR, giving one entry per CDR3 protein. The sample has some 550,000 distinct CDR3 sequences, around 16% seen once. Only a few counts were recorded for this clonotype. The receptor was derived from a human donor who donated a stem cell graft to a child with acute lymphoblastic leukemia. Specimen: PBMCs from the stem cell graft donor, collected from the stem cell graft. The chain recombines TRBV20-1 with TRBJ2-5, with 12 bases identical to TRBD2. The DNA for the CDR3 is TGCAGTGCTAGGGGGGGGACTAGCGGGCCTCGGGAGACCCAGTACTTC. Translation gives CSARGGTSGPRETQYF.